The clone carrying this T cell receptor (beta chain) was seen once. The antigen remains unidentified. The data were obtained in a study of breast tumors, draining lymph nodes, adjacent tissues. Whole-study findings and limits: Tumors had less TCR diversity than lymph nodes, more than nontumor tissue. Most tumor T cells seemingly derive from lymph node, then expand in tumor. Compared with basal-like, luminal-like tumors shared significantly more repertoire with nontumor tissue.

Trimming removed 0 bases from V and 2 bases from J, with 5 bases in between. The CDR3 covers 14 residues. The germline gives CDR1 KGHDR, CDR2 SFDVKD. TCRdb processed the multiplex PCR reads anew with MiXCR; each CDR3 protein has one entry. The sample yields approximately 210,000 distinct CDR3 sequences, roughly 30% seen once. Samples came from axillary lymph nodes draining the breast cancer. The origin of this receptor is a female donor with breast cancer. Some clones in this sample may be carry-over from other donors' samples. V gene TRBV24-1 combines with J gene TRBJ2-3, with D perhaps matching TRBD2 (5 bases). Sequencing was performed on axillary lymph node tissue. This chain's CDR3 is CATSDLRDTDTQYF. The CDR3 coding sequence is TGTGCCACCAGTGATTTGCGGGACACAGATACGCAGTATTTT.